The subject of this entry is one T cell receptor (beta chain). Trimming shortened V by 1 base and J by 6 bases, and 11 bases separated the two germline ends. Germline CDR1 SGHVS, CDR2 FNYEAQ. The CDR3 is made up of 14 amino acids. This entry belongs to a study of blood T cell repertoires in COVID-19. Overall study: Nucleic acid was either cDNA or gDNA, and it came from T cells, B-cell-depleted T cells, or PBMCs.

In the study's own analysis: Scientists estimated how many nucleated cells there were by amplifying reference gene primers. Clones were sequenced by immunoSEQ multiplex PCR, and TCRdb holds only the in-frame ones, with some missing. V and J calls plus clone size are reproduced from that table; the DNA served to infer D and trimming. Here the sample spans tens of thousands of clones, around 83% being singletons. Sequencing was carried out using peripheral blood. This clonotype was sampled from a human donor in a cohort sampled during active or convalescent COVID-19. The chain is built from TRBV7-6 and TRBJ2-3; tentatively, D is TRBD2 (6 bases). Written as DNA, the CDR3 is TGTGCCAGCAGCTTAGAGGCCGCGGGGGATACGCAGTATTTT. Protein sequence: CASSLEAAGDTQYF.